This T cell receptor beta chain was found in a study of OX40 agonist ivuxolimab in advanced cancers. Trimming left V 7 bases short and J 1 base short, with 19 bases between. The CDR3 covers 15 residues. Germline V gene data show CDR1 as SQVTM and CDR2 as ANQGSEA. Only in-frame clones appear in the TCRdb table, and some are missing; sequencing was by immunoSEQ multiplex PCR. The table shows about 70,000 clones, with 80% to 90% occurring only once. The TCR was taken from an adult with an advanced solid tumor such as melanoma, head and neck, liver or kidney cancer. The sequenced sample was CD4+ or CD8+ T cells sorted from blood, obtained in a trial of the OX40 agonist ivuxolimab. The V and J genes are TRBV29-1 and TRBJ1-1, with a weak D call TRBD1 (5 bases). The CDR3 loop is CSAGSTAGRNTEAFF. The CDR3, as DNA: TGCAGCGCGGGATCGACAGCTGGGAGGAACACTGAAGCTTTCTTT.